This note documents a single T cell receptor beta chain sequence. Antigen unknown. Sequencing was performed with immunoSEQ multiplex PCR; in TCRdb, only in-frame clones are kept and a portion is missing. The sample records tens of thousands of clones, about 91% being singletons. The data derive from a study of T cells after posttransplantation cyclophosphamide. Study-level findings and limits: Recipient CMV seropositivity and CMV reactivation strongly tracked TRB clonality.

CDR1 and CDR2 from the germline V gene are SGDLS and YYNGEE. The CDR3 loop spans 14 amino acids. The V segment lost 4 bases and the J segment 3 bases; nucleotides outside the gene matches: 4. This sequence joins TRBV9 and TRBJ1-3; 7 bases match TRBD1. Sequencing was done on a sample of PBMCs. The TCR comes from a woman aged 45-65 years in good health and a related stem cell transplant donor. The CDR3 region is CASSSDRIGNTIYF. The DNA for the CDR3 is TGTGCCAGCAGCTCGGACAGGATTGGAAACACCATATATTTT. The entire variable domain, with the rest obtained from reference TRBV9 and TRBJ1-3, is as follows: DSGVTQTPKHLITATGQRVTLRCSPRSGDLSVYWYQQSLDQGLQFLIQYYNGEERAKGNILERFSAQQFPDLHSELNLSSLELGDSALYFCASSSDRIGNTIYFGEGSWLTVV.